This T cell receptor beta chain derives from a study of sequential checkpoint blockade in melanoma. Across the study: Patients were randomized 1:1 to nivolumab-then-ipilimumab or ipilimumab-then-nivolumab first-line. Maintenance nivolumab came after either treatment sequence.

There are 16 residues in the CDR3. Trimming pared 3 bases from V and 9 bases from J, leaving 21 bases between. Germline V lookup: CDR1 MGHDK, CDR2 SYGVNS. Treatment noted: randomized to nivolumab then ipilimumab (arm A) or the reverse (arm B). None of the patients previously received DNA-damaging chemotherapy. Sorted cells were live CD3+CD8+, lacking CD19 and CD56, from PBMCs. Produced via immunoSEQ multiplex PCR; TCRdb's table is partial and in-frame only. The table shows about 28,000 clones, with less than 90% occurring only once. The receptor was derived from a human donor with melanoma. V gene TRBV25-1 combines with J gene TRBJ2-1; D perhaps matches TRBD2 (6 bases). The sequencing used CD8+ T cells sorted from blood (inferred from file names), collected from a patient given nivolumab and ipilimumab in sequence. Here the CDR3 DNA reads TGTGCCAGCAGTGATAAGGGGACTCCCGAGGTTAGTGAGCAGTTCTTC. Encoded protein: CASSDKGTPEVSEQFF. Looking up the rest from reference TRBV25-1 and TRBJ2-1 gives the full variable domain: EADIYQTPRYLVIGTGKKITLECSQTMGHDKMYWYQQDPGMELHLIHYSYGVNSTEKGDLSSESTVSRIRTEHFPLTLESARPSHTSQYLCASSDKGTPEVSEQFFGPGTRLTVL.